Listed here are 27 T cell receptor beta chains from one sample, sequenced in a study of T cells in women clearing cervical HPV infection. Assay used: immunoSEQ multiplex PCR; TCRdb lists only in-frame clones, some missing. This table lists some 20,000 clones. Sequencing input: blood buffy coat. These receptors came from a woman between 18 and 69 years old with a cervical HPV16 infection that either progressed to CIN3+ or cleared (not recorded which).

CDR3 sequence: CASSREGGRGNEQFF. CDR3 bases read: TGTGCCAGCTCACGAGAAGGGGGCAGGGGCAATGAG. This chain connects TRBV18 to TRBJ2-1, with 7 positions matching TRBD1. The read terminates 3 residues ahead of where the CDR3 ends, so the germline J gene completes it. J lost 6 bases, V lost 4 bases, and 9 bases had no gene match. CDR3 size: 15 residues. CDR1 and CDR2 from the germline V gene are KGHSH and LQKENI.

About this clone: The CDR3 end lies 3 residues beyond the end of the read and is filled in from the germline J gene. This chain joins TRBV18 and TRBJ1-1; D uncertain. The CDR3 loop spans 14 amino acids. Germline CDR1 is KGHSH and CDR2 is LQKENI. With 3 bases removed from V and 1 base from J, the gap between germline ends came to 9 bases. The CDR3 sequence is CASSPPPGNTEAFF. CDR3 DNA (partial): TGTGCCAGCTCACCTCCCCCGGGGAACACTGAA.

With respect to this clone: Read sequence stops 3 residues before the CDR3 end, and the germline J gene provides the missing end. The chain has TRBV30 and TRBJ2-3; TRBD1 aligns across 8 bases. This CDR3 comprises 13 residues. J lost 6 bases, V lost 4 bases, and 6 bases had no gene match. Germline CDR1 and CDR2: GTSNPN and SVGIG (reference sequence). Here the CDR3 reads CAWNEQGDDTQYF. The DNA read from the CDR3 is TGTGCCTGGAACGAACAGGGGGATGATACG.

As for this clone: The CDR3 extends 3 residues past the end of the read, so its final part is completed from the germline J gene. V gene TRBV11-2 combines with J gene TRBJ2-3; D perhaps matches TRBD1 (6 bases). The ends were cut back, 6 bases at V and 6 bases at J, with 19 bases in the middle. This CDR3 is built from 15 residues. The V gene's germline CDR1 is SGHAT and CDR2 FQNNGV. The covered CDR3 bases are TGTGCCAGCAGTCGATTTGGGGGCCCGGGGGATACG. The encoded protein is CASSRFGGPGDT. The whole CDR3 sequence reads CASSRFGGPGDTQYF. Combining the CDR3 with reference TRBV11-2 and TRBJ2-3 gives the whole variable domain EAGVAQSPRYKIIEKRQSVAFWCNPISGHATLYWYQQILGQGPKLLIQFQNNGVVDDSQLPKDRFSAERLKGVDSTLKIQPAKLEDSAVYLCASSRFGGPGDTQYFGPGTRLTVL.

In regard to this clone: The DNA ends 3 residues before the CDR3 does, and the rest of the CDR3 is filled in from the germline J gene. J is TRBJ2-5 and V is TRBV5-6; 7 bases fit TRBD2. Germline V gene sequence: CDR1 SGHDT, CDR2 YYEEEE. J gave up 7 bases and V 4 bases, and 13 bases lay outside the gene matches. The CDR3 runs to 15 residues. CDR3 loop: CASSGGSGTSGTQYF. The CDR3 bases that were read are TGTGCCAGCAGCGGGGGGAGCGGGACCTCAGGGACC. Supplemented by reference TRBV5-6 and TRBJ2-5, the full variable domain reads DAGVTQSPTHLIKTRGQQVTLRCSPKSGHDTVSWYQQALGQGPQFIFQYYEEEERQRGNFPDRFSGHQFPNYSSELNVNALLLGDSALYLCASSGGSGTSGTQYFGPGTRLLVL.

Comment on this clone: Sequencing ends 3 residues short of the CDR3 end; the germline J gene provides the rest. Additional DNA sequences in this sample encode the identical CDR3. V gene TRBV5-1 combines with J gene TRBJ1-3; possible D gene TRBD1, 6 bases. CDR3 length: 14 residues. The V gene's germline CDR1 is SGHRS and CDR2 YFSETQ. Trimming removed 4 bases at V and 5 bases at J, with 13 bases between. CDR3 DNA (partial): TGCGCCAGCAGCACGGACAGTGGGAGAAACACC. Protein product: CASSTDSGRNT. The CDR3 reads in full as CASSTDSGRNTIYF.

In regard to this clone: With the read ending 3 residues before the CDR3 end, the germline J gene is used to fill in that end. This chain joins TRBV6-1 and TRBJ2-3, with TRBD2 as a possible D gene (7 bases). The CDR3 has 12 amino acids. Germline assignment: CDR1 MNHNS and CDR2 SASEGT. The CDR3 bases that were read are TGTGCCAGCAGTGTAGGGGGGGAGACG. It is translated as CASSVGGET. The CDR3 reads in full as CASSVGGETQYF.

About this clone itself: The read finishes 3 residues shy of the CDR3 end, and the germline J gene is used to complete it. The gene calls are TRBV5-6 and TRBJ2-2, with 8 nucleotides matching TRBD1. Germline V CDR1 and CDR2: SGHDT, YYEEEE. This CDR3 comprises 15 residues. The DNA read from the CDR3 is TGTGCCAGCAGCTCCAACGGACAGGGAAGTTCACCG. Translated, it gives CASSSNGQGSSP. The CDR3 reads in full as CASSSNGQGSSPLFF. Full variable domain (outside the CDR3, taken from reference TRBV5-6 and TRBJ2-2): DAGVTQSPTHLIKTRGQQVTLRCSPKSGHDTVSWYQQALGQGPQFIFQYYEEEERQRGNFPDRFSGHQFPNYSSELNVNALLLGDSALYLCASSSNGQGSSPLFFGEGSRLTVL.

Comments on this clone: The sequence runs out 3 residues before the end of the CDR3; the remainder is reconstructed from the germline J gene. The V call is TRBV19, the J call TRBJ1-2; D might be TRBD1 (6 bases). CDR1 and CDR2 (germline): LNHDA, SQIVND (reference sequence). V was pared by 5 bases and J by 2 bases, with 12 bases between. The CDR3 spans 14 residues. The CDR3: CASSRYGTNYGYTF. The sequenced CDR3 bases are TGTGCCAGTAGTCGTTACGGGACAAACTATGGC. Looking up the rest from reference TRBV19 and TRBJ1-2 gives the full variable domain: DGGITQSPKYLFRKEGQNVTLSCEQNLNHDAMYWYRQDPGQGLRLIYYSQIVNDFQKGDIAEGYSVSREKKESFPLTVTSAQKNPTAFYLCASSRYGTNYGYTFGSGTRLTVV.

As to this clone: The read finishes 3 residues shy of the CDR3 end, and the germline J gene is used to complete it. The chain couples TRBV7-9 to TRBJ2-3; maybe TRBD1 (6 bases). The CDR3 is 14 amino acids. The germline gives CDR1 SEHNR, CDR2 FQNEAQ (reference sequence). The sequenced CDR3 bases are TGTGCCAGCAGCGAGGACAGCGCAAATCAGCCG. Protein product: CASSEDSANQP. The entire CDR3 sequence reads CASSEDSANQPQYF.

Concerning this clone itself: The read halts 3 residues ahead of the CDR3 end, with the missing end drawn from the germline J gene. The gene calls are TRBV7-6 and TRBJ1-2; the D is unclear. Germline CDR1 and CDR2: SGHVS and FNYEAQ. CDR3 length equals 17 residues. Incomplete CDR3 DNA: TGTGCCAGCAGCTTGGGTCCGCGCAGATCGAGCACAGATACC. Protein sequence: CASSLGPRRSSTDT. The full CDR3 is CASSLGPRRSSTDTYTF.

The CDR3 bases that were read are TGTGCCAGCAGCTTACGAGGTTCTGGAAACACC. As protein: CASSLRGSGNT. The entire CDR3 protein is CASSLRGSGNTIYF. The chain has TRBV5-8 and TRBJ1-3; D remains unclear. The read falls 3 residues short of the CDR3 end, and the missing part is taken from the germline J gene. CDR1 is SGHTS, CDR2 YDEGEE, per germline. CDR3 length: 14 amino acids. The V end was cut by 2 bases, the J end by 1 base, with 7 bases between.

Worth noting for this clone: The read ends 3 residues early relative to the CDR3; the germline J gene fills the gap. The rearrangement joins TRBV6-1 to TRBJ1-6; perhaps TRBD1 as D (5 bases). CDR1 and CDR2 (germline): MNHNS, SASEGT. The CDR3 totals 15 residues. Trimming cost V 0 bases and J 4 bases, with 7 bases left between them. This CDR3 is CASSEANRYNSPLHF. The CDR3 DNA, read in part, is TGTGCCAGCAGTGAAGCGAACAGGTATAATTCACCC.

With respect to this clone: The sequence runs out 3 residues before the end of the CDR3; the remainder is reconstructed from the germline J gene. V is TRBV6-1 and J is TRBJ1-6; no firm D call. This CDR3 has 14 residues. Germline CDR1 is MNHNS and CDR2 is SASEGT. Trimming removed 1 base from V and 8 bases from J, with 9 bases in between. The CDR3 protein is CASSEVLRDSPLHF. The part of the CDR3 DNA that was read is TGTGCCAGCAGTGAAGTTCTCCGGGATTCACCC.

Regarding this clone: The read terminates 3 residues ahead of where the CDR3 ends, so the germline J gene completes it. V and J are TRBV5-4 and TRBJ2-5; the match to TRBD1 covers 8 bases. After removal of 4 bases from V and 4 bases from J, the junction contained 6 bases not matched to a gene. Germline V gives CDR1 SGHNT, CDR2 YYREEE (reference sequence). The CDR3 extends over 14 amino acids. The CDR3 region is CASSPDRELETQYF. The CDR3 DNA, read in part, is TGTGCCAGCAGCCCGGACAGGGAATTAGAGACC.

Details on this clone: The observed sequence ends 3 residues before the CDR3 terminus, with the missing tail filled in from the germline J gene. V usage is TRBV10-2 and J usage is TRBJ1-2; D uncertain. Germline CDR1 is WSHSY and CDR2 is SAAADI. V gave up 2 bases and J gave up 1 base, with 11 bases separating them. The CDR3 has 15 residues. The CDR3 DNA, read in part, is TGCGCCAGCAGTGAGAGGGTAGGGCATAACTATGGC. This translates into CASSERVGHNYG. The full CDR3 is CASSERVGHNYGYTF.

Concerning this clone: The CDR3 is cut off 3 residues early in the read; its end comes from the germline J gene. This chain links TRBV7-2 with TRBJ2-5; TRBD2 aligns across 10 bases. The V and J ends lost 5 bases and 2 bases, in that order; junction bases with no gene match: 5. The germline V gene has CDR1 SGHTA and CDR2 FQGNSA. This CDR3 contains 15 residues. The covered CDR3 bases are TGTGCCAGCAGCCGTAGCGGGGGGCTTCAAGAGACC. It specifies CASSRSGGLQET. The full CDR3 protein is CASSRSGGLQETQYF.

Turning to this clone: Sequencing ends 3 residues short of the CDR3 end; the germline J gene provides the rest. The rearrangement links TRBV6-2 or TRBV6-3 to TRBJ2-7, with TRBD1 matching 9 bases. Losses at the gene ends were 4 bases for V and 1 base for J; bases not matched to a gene: 5. Germline assignment: CDR1 MNHEY and CDR2 SVGEGT. The CDR3 spans 15 residues. The sequenced CDR3 bases are TGTGCCAGCAGTTCGGTGGGGACAGGGTCCTACGAG. This codes for CASSSVGTGSYE. The complete CDR3 sequence is CASSSVGTGSYEQYF.

Comment on this clone: The sequence runs out 3 residues before the end of the CDR3; the remainder is reconstructed from the germline J gene. The chain joins TRBV6-1 to TRBJ2-2; a possible D gene is TRBD2 (6 bases). The CDR3 sequence is 15 residues long. Germline V gene sequence: CDR1 MNHNS, CDR2 SASEGT. The CDR3 region is CASSEWAGPGGKLFF. The sequenced part of the CDR3 DNA is TGTGCCAGCAGTGAATGGGCAGGCCCCGGGGGAAAG.

To note about this clone: The read stops 3 residues short of the end of the CDR3; the missing end is completed from the germline J gene. The V gene is TRBV5-1, the J gene TRBJ2-1, with TRBD2 identical over 10 bases. V trimming: 0 bases; J trimming: 3 bases; junction bases outside the gene matches: 3. The CDR3 consists of 16 residues. Germline V gene lookup returns CDR1 SGHRS and CDR2 YFSETQ. The DNA read from the CDR3 is TGCGCCAGCAGCTTGGCCGGACTAGCGGACTACAATGAG. Protein product: CASSLAGLADYNE. The CDR3, in full, reads CASSLAGLADYNEQFF. Complete variable domain (other parts from reference TRBV5-1 and TRBJ2-1): KAGVTQTPRYLIKTRGQQVTLSCSPISGHRSVSWYQQTPGQGLQFLFEYFSETQRNKGNFPGRFSGRQFSNSRSEMNVSTLELGDSALYLCASSLAGLADYNEQFFGPGTRLTVL.

With respect to this clone: The missing CDR3 end, 3 residues past where the read stops, is filled in from the germline J gene. V and J are TRBV20-1 and TRBJ1-6, with unresolved D. CDR1 is DFQATT and CDR2 is SNEGSKA in the germline V gene (reference sequence). The CDR3 extends over 15 amino acids. Trimming shortened V by 1 base and J by 2 bases, and 9 bases separated the two germline ends. Here the CDR3 reads CSARAPEAYNSPLHF. The CDR3 bases that were read are TGCAGTGCTAGAGCCCCAGAGGCCTATAATTCACCC.

On this clone itself: The CDR3 end falls 3 residues outside the read, so it is completed with the germline J gene. V is TRBV9 and J is TRBJ2-3, with 7 nucleotides matching TRBD2. V shed 0 bases, J shed 0 bases, and the junction held 4 bases outside the gene matches. Germline V gene data show CDR1 as SGDLS and CDR2 as YYNGEE. There are 16 residues in the CDR3. The CDR3 DNA, read in part, is TGTGCCAGCAGCGTAGGGGGGGGTACTAGCACAGATACG. Its protein product is CASSVGGGTSTDT. The whole CDR3 protein is CASSVGGGTSTDTQYF.

Worth noting for this clone: From the germline J gene comes the end of the CDR3, since the read stops 3 residues before it. V usage is TRBV2 and J usage is TRBJ2-3; 9 bases match TRBD1. Per the germline V gene, CDR1 is SNHLY and CDR2 is FYNNEI. The CDR3 runs to 14 residues. The covered CDR3 bases are TGTGCCAGCAGGGGGACAGGGAGGACCGAGACG. Protein product: CASRGTGRTET. In full, the CDR3 is CASRGTGRTETQYF.

About this clone itself: The CDR3 end lies 3 residues beyond the end of the read and is filled in from the germline J gene. The chain employs TRBV2 and TRBJ2-7; 10 nucleotides agree with TRBD1. This CDR3 has 13 amino acids. V trimming: 6 bases; J trimming: 4 bases; junction bases outside the gene matches: 3. CDR1 SNHLY and CDR2 FYNNEI come from the germline V gene. CDR3 sequence: CASSDRGPYEQYF. The CDR3 bases that were read are TGTGCCAGCAGCGACAGGGGGCCGTACGAG.

About this clone itself: The read stops 3 residues short of the end of the CDR3; the missing end is completed from the germline J gene. The chain links TRBV30 to TRBJ1-6; D unresolved. CDR1 and CDR2 from the germline V gene are GTSNPN and SVGIG (reference sequence). The CDR3 has 15 residues. V lost 2 bases to trimming and J lost 8 bases, with 16 bases between them. The CDR3 spells CAWSLDSVFDSPLHF. The DNA read from the CDR3 is TGTGCCTGGAGTCTGGACTCCGTTTTTGATTCACCC.

On this clone itself: From the germline J gene comes the end of the CDR3, since the read stops 3 residues before it. This chain uses TRBV12-5 with TRBJ2-1, with 8 bases matching TRBD2. Germline V lookup: CDR1 LGHNT, CDR2 FRNRAP. With V trimmed by 1 base and J by 4 bases, 9 bases remained unmatched. This CDR3 region has 17 residues. Here the CDR3 reads CASGLEGTGGGYNEQFF. The DNA read from the CDR3 is TGTGCTAGTGGTTTGGAAGGGACCGGGGGGGGATACAATGAG.

With respect to this clone: The observed sequence ends 3 residues before the CDR3 terminus, with the missing tail filled in from the germline J gene. The gene calls are TRBV30 and TRBJ1-4; 7 bases are a match to TRBD1. The CDR3 totals 17 residues. Germline V CDR1 and CDR2: GTSNPN, SVGIG (reference sequence). V gave up 3 bases and J gave up 0 bases; unmatched junction bases: 10. The CDR3 bases that were read are TGTGCCTGGAGAAAATTAGGACAGGTAGCAACTAATGAAAAA. Protein sequence: CAWRKLGQVATNEK. The complete CDR3 sequence is CAWRKLGQVATNEKLFF.